These 8 T cell receptor beta chains came from one sample sequenced in a study of cytotoxic CD8 clonotypes in ibrutinib-treated CLL. Some clones are missing from TCRdb's copy, which holds only in-frame ones; the method was immunoSEQ multiplex PCR. The sample records 100,000 to 150,000 clones, 75% to 90% being singletons. The material was PBMCs, obtained after 24 months of ibrutinib treatment. The origin of the receptors is a human donor with chronic lymphocytic leukemia.

The gene calls are TRBV9 and TRBJ2-5; 7 positions match TRBD1. With V trimmed by 3 bases and J by 7 bases, 9 bases remained unmatched. CDR1 is SGDLS and CDR2 is YYNGEE in the germline V gene. This CDR3 has 14 residues. DNA of the CDR3: TGTGCCAGCAGCGAGGGACAGTCAGCCGCGACCCAGTACTTC. Protein sequence: CASSEGQSAATQYF.

The chain combines TRBV4-3 with TRBJ2-3; 11 bases match TRBD2. With 6 bases clipped from V and 3 bases from J, the junction kept 11 bases outside the gene matches. Germline V lookup: CDR1 LGHNA, CDR2 YSLEER. CDR3 size: 17 residues. CDR3 nucleotides: TGCGCCAGCAGTCCGAAGACTAGCGGGAAAGGGACAGATACGCAGTATTTT. This gives the protein CASSPKTSGKGTDTQYF.

This clone was counted once. The rearrangement uses TRBV15 and TRBJ2-7; maybe TRBD1 (5 bases). Per the germline V gene, CDR1 is LNHNV and CDR2 is YYDKDF (reference sequence). V lost 0 bases and J lost 1, with 13 bases in between. The CDR3 has 16 amino acids. The CDR3 here is CATSRDRWQGSYEQYF. The CDR3 nucleotides are TGTGCCACCAGCAGAGATAGGTGGCAGGGATCCTACGAGCAGTACTTC.

The chain carries TRBV19 and TRBJ1-2, with a weak D call TRBD1 (5 bases). The germline V and J ends were trimmed by 6 bases and 6 bases, with 14 bases remaining between them. The CDR3 loop spans 13 amino acids. Germline values: CDR1 LNHDA, CDR2 SQIVND (reference sequence). The CDR3 DNA sequence: TGTGCCAGTAGAGGGCAGGGAGGTAATGGCTACACCTTC. Translated: CASRGQGGNGYTF.

The chain has TRBV7-9 and TRBJ1-5, with D possibly matching TRBD1 (6 bases). Germline V CDR1 and CDR2: SEHNR, FQNEAQ (reference sequence). The CDR3 is made up of 16 amino acids. V was cut by 5 bases and J by 2 bases, with 16 bases left in between. For the CDR3, the DNA is TGTGCCAGCAGCCCGGGGGCAGGATTCGGCAATCAGCCCCAGCATTTT. Residues: CASSPGAGFGNQPQHF.

The gene calls are TRBV7-2 and TRBJ2-5, with D unclear. The germline gives CDR1 SGHTA, CDR2 FQGNSA. V dropped 5 bases and J dropped 5 bases, with 12 bases sitting between them. CDR3 length equals 13 residues. The CDR3 nucleotides read TGTGCCAGCAGCCTACGAGAGTGGGAGACCCAGTACTTC. It is translated as CASSLREWETQYF. The complete variable domain, with remaining parts taken from reference TRBV7-2 and TRBJ2-5, reads GAGVSQSPSNKVTEKGKDVELRCDPISGHTALYWYRQSLGQGLEFLIYFQGNSAPDKSGLPSDRFSAERTGGSVSTLTIQRTQQEDSAVYLCASSLREWETQYFGPGTRLLVL.

V is TRBV19 and J is TRBJ1-5; D not certain. Deletions cut 9 bases from V and 1 base from J, with 10 bases between. This CDR3 has 13 amino acids. Germline values: CDR1 LNHDA, CDR2 SQIVND (reference sequence). The CDR3 DNA reads TGTGCCAGCAGACCTGGGAGCAATCAGCCCCAGCATTTT. Encoded protein: CASRPGSNQPQHF.

This rearrangement joins TRBV27 to TRBJ1-5, with a possible D match to TRBD1 (5 bases). In germline, CDR1 is MNHEY, CDR2 SMNVEV (reference sequence). The CDR3 totals 15 residues. V lost 7 bases and J 2 bases, leaving 15 bases between the germline ends. For the CDR3, the DNA is TGTGCCAGCAAAACCCAGGGTTGGGGCAATCAGCCCCAGCATTTT. Translating it yields CASKTQGWGNQPQHF.